This T cell receptor beta chain was profiled in a study of cytomegalovirus exposure and HLA in healthy donors. Study-wide findings and caveats: Researchers catalogued about 150 TCR beta chains as cytomegalovirus-associated. Among the sequence variants, a highly shared cluster was likely an artifact of sequencing. The later analysis indicated that the majority of CMV-associated TCR beta chains appeared HLA-restricted.

This PCR relied on a set of 60 Vbeta primers and 13 Jbeta primers. Libraries were prepared by immunoSEQ multiplex PCR; TCRdb keeps only in-frame clonotypes and omits some of them. Of 110,000 to 150,000 clones listed, about 85% were seen once; the top ten hold about 3.4%. Details on this clone: Its cognate antigen is unknown.

Material for sequencing was PBMCs. The sequence derives from a female donor in good health and CMV-seronegative.

This CDR3 is CASSPTGDRFTPLRGYTF. CDR3 DNA sequence: TGTGCCAGCAGCCCCACCGGGGACAGGTTTACTCCCCTGAGGGGCTACACCTTC. This chain connects TRBV7-2 to TRBJ1-2, with 8 bases aligning to TRBD1. Trimming took 5 bases from V and 8 from J; bases not matched to a gene: 22. CDR3 length: 18 residues. Germline CDR1 SGHTA, CDR2 FQGNSA.